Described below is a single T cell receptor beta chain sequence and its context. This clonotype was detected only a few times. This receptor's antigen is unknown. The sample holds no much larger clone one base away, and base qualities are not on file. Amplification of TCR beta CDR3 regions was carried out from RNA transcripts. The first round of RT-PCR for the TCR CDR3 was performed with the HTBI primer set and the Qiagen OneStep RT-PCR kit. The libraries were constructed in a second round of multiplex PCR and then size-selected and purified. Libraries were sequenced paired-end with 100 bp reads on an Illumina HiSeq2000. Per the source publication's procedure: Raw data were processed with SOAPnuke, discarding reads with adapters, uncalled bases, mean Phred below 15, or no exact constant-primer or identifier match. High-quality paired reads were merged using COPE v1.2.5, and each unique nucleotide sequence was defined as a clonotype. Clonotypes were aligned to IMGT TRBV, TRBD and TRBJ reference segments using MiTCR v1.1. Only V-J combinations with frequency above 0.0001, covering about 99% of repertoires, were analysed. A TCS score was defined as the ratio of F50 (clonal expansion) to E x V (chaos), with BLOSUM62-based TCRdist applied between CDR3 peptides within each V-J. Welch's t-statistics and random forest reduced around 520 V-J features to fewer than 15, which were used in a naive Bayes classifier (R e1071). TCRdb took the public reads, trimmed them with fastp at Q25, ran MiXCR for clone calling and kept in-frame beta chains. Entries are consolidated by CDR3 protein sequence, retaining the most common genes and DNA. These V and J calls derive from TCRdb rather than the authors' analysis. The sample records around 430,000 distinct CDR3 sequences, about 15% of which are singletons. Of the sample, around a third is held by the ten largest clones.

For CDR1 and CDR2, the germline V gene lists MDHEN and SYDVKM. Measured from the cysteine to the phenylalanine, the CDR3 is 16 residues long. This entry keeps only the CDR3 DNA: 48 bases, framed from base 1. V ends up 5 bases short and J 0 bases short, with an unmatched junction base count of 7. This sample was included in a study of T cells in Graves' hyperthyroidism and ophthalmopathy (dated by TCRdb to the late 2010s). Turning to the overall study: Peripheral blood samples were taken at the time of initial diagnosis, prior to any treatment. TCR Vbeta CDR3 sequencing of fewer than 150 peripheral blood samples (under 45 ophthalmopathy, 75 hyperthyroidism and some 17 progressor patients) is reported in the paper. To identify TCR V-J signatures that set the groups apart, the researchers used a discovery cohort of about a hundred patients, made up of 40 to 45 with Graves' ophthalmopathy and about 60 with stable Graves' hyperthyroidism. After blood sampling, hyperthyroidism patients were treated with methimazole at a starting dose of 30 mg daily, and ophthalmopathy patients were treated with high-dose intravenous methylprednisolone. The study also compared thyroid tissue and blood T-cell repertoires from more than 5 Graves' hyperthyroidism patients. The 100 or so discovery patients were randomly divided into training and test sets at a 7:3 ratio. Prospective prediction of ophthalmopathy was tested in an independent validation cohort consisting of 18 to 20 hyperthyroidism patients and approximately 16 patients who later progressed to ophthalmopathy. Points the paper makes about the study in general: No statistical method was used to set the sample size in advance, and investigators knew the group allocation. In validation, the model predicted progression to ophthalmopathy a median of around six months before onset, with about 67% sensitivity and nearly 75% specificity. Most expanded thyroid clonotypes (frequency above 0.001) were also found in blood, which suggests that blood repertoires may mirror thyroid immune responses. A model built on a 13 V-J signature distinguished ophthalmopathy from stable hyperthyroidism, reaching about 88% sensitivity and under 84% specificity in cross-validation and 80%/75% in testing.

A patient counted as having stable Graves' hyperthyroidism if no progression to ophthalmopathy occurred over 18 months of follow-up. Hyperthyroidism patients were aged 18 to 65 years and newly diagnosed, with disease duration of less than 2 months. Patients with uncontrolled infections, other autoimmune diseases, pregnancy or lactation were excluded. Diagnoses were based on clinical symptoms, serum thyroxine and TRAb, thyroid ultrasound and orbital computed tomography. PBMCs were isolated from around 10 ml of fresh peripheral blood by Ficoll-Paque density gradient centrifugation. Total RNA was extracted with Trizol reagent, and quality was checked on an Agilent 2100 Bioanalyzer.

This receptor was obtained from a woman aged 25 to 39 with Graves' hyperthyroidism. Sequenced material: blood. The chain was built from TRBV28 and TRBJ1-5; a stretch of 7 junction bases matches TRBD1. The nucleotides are TGTGCCAGCAGTGAGGAGGGGGCCTATAGCAATCAGCCCCAGCATTTT. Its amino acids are CASSEEGAYSNQPQHF.